Described below is a single T cell receptor beta chain sequence and its context. Its antigen remains unknown. With 60 Vbeta and 13 Jbeta primers, the PCR was carried out. Profiled with immunoSEQ multiplex PCR; TCRdb holds only in-frame clones, not every one. The sample has about 140,000 clones; over 65% are singletons. The record originates from a study of cytomegalovirus exposure and HLA in healthy donors. Study findings and constraints: It was 164 TCR beta chains that were listed as cytomegalovirus-associated.

CDR3 length: 14 residues. V gave up 1 base and J gave up 4 bases, with 10 bases separating them. Germline V gene lookup returns CDR1 MNHNS and CDR2 SASEGT. The receptor was isolated from a female donor in good health and CMV-seronegative. The sample comprised PBMCs. V usage is TRBV6-1 and J usage is TRBJ1-2; D is perhaps TRBD1 (5 bases). The CDR3, as DNA: TGTGCCAGCAGTGAAGATTGGGGCCCCTATGGCTACACCTTC. Encoded protein: CASSEDWGPYGYTF.